This T cell receptor (beta chain) was identified during a study of OX40 agonist ivuxolimab in advanced cancers. Germline assignment: CDR1 MGHRA and CDR2 YSYEKL. Trimming at V came to 4 bases and at J to 5 bases, leaving 4 bases not matched to a gene. This CDR3 spans 14 amino acids. In regard to this clone: The antigen is unknown.

Whole-study results and caveats: More expanded clones were seen, on average, in CD8+ T cells than in CD4+.

Only in-frame clones appear in the TCRdb table, and some are missing; sequencing was by immunoSEQ multiplex PCR. The sample lists around 12,000 clones; about 93% were seen once. Sequenced here: CD4+ or CD8+ T cells sorted from blood, sampled in a trial of the OX40 agonist ivuxolimab. This chain joins TRBV4-1 and TRBJ2-3; TRBD2 agrees at 9 bases. The receptor was isolated from an adult with an advanced solid tumor such as melanoma, head and neck, liver or kidney cancer. CDR3 in amino acids: CASSRLADIDTQYF. Written as DNA, the CDR3 is TGCGCCAGCAGCCGACTAGCGGACATAGATACGCAGTATTTT.